Listed here is a single TCR beta chain. As yet, its antigen is unknown. This entry comes from a study of cytomegalovirus exposure and HLA in healthy donors. The primer mix had 60 Vbeta and 13 Jbeta primers. The data were produced by immunoSEQ multiplex PCR, yet TCRdb's version contains in-frame clones alone and is incomplete. Found here are some 110,000 clones, approximately 76% of them singletons; the top ten hold about 16%. General study points: Data from an earlier analysis indicated that most TCR beta V segments were productive either about 87% or about 30% of the time. Of the V segments, some could not be distinguished, including TRBV6-2 and TRBV6-3, and were excluded.

Donors were ostensibly healthy at sampling, although undocumented immune exposures were probable. Losses at the gene ends were 4 bases for V and 2 bases for J; bases not matched to a gene: 13. The CDR3 runs to 17 residues. Per the germline V gene, CDR1 is SGHTA and CDR2 is FQGNSA. The sequence was collected from a man aged 50 to 59 in good health and CMV-seropositive. Material for sequencing was PBMCs. The V and J genes are TRBV7-2 and TRBJ2-5; TRBD1 agrees at 7 bases. In nucleotides, the CDR3 is TGTGCCAGCAGCTCACGACCGTGGACAGGTCCGCAAGAGACCCAGTACTTC. Amino acids: CASSSRPWTGPQETQYF.